A single sample gave rise to the 27 T cell receptor beta chains below, sequenced in a study of T-cell reconstitution after alpha-beta-depleted transplantation in children (dated by TCRdb to about 2016). The library was built by means of PCR. TCRdb records Illumina HiSeq 2500 as the sequencer. Molecular barcoding was employed in the preparation of TCR libraries, with unique molecular identifiers being used to normalize TCRbeta repertoire quantification. TCRdb handled the public reads itself, with Q25 trimming in fastp and clone calling in MiXCR, and kept productive beta chains. Merged by CDR3 protein, the rows form single entries marked with the most common genes and DNA. The table for this sample lists 60,000 to 100,000 distinct CDR3 sequences; 15% to 20% of them were counted only once. Jointly, the top ten make up approximately 51% of the sample. This sample's treatment or condition label indicates: allogeneic hematopoietic cell transplantation with graft depleted of TCRalphabeta T cells and CD19 B cells.

Sample: PBMCs, mostly from graft donor cells, taken 360 days after TCRalphabeta/CD19-depleted stem cell transplant. The source is a male patient between 2 and 10 years old who had a stem cell transplant for acute lymphoblastic leukemia, so the T cells may come from the graft donor.

This rearrangement joins TRBV7-9 to TRBJ2-5; no firm D call. Germline CDR1 reads SEHNR; CDR2 reads FQNEAQ (reference sequence). V was shortened by 2 bases and J by 5 bases, with 6 bases between the two germline ends. The CDR3 runs 12 residues. The CDR3 region has the DNA TGTGCCAGCAGCTTATATTGGGAGACCCAGTACTTC. Amino acids: CASSLYWETQYF.

V and J are TRBV7-9 and TRBJ2-7; either TRBD1 or TRBD2 may supply D (5 bases each). The CDR3 extends over 17 amino acids. Trimming took 3 bases from V and 1 from J, leaving 19 bases between them. Germline CDR1 reads SEHNR; CDR2 reads FQNEAQ (reference sequence). The CDR3 region is CASSFQTGTLFSYEQYF. Here the CDR3 DNA reads TGTGCCAGCAGCTTCCAGACCGGGACCCTCTTTTCCTACGAGCAGTACTTC.

The rearrangement joins TRBV5-1 to TRBJ1-5; 8 positions agree with TRBD1. Germline values: CDR1 SGHRS, CDR2 YFSETQ. Trimming took 0 bases from V and 5 from J; bases not matched to a gene: 10. The CDR3 has 17 residues. CDR3 in amino acids: CASSLGQGIGGDQPQHF. The CDR3 DNA is TGCGCCAGCAGCTTGGGACAGGGGATAGGAGGCGATCAGCCCCAGCATTTT.

This clonotype occurred a few times. J is TRBJ2-7 and V is TRBV29-1, with 7 bases aligning to TRBD1. Germline V CDR1 and CDR2: SQVTM, ANQGSEA. This CDR3 is built from 11 residues. V was pared by 7 bases and J by 4 bases, with 4 bases of the junction left unmatched. This chain's CDR3 is CSGRQGYEQYF. The CDR3 DNA reads TGCAGCGGCCGACAGGGATACGAGCAGTACTTC.

There are many counts of this clonotype. The gene calls are TRBV7-9 and TRBJ2-2; D is ambiguous. In germline, CDR1 is SEHNR, CDR2 FQNEAQ (reference sequence). Trimming took off 1 base at V and 0 bases at J, with 3 bases between the two ends. The CDR3 is made up of 14 amino acids. CDR3 sequence: CASSLVPNTGELFF. The CDR3 DNA follows: TGTGCCAGCAGCTTAGTACCGAACACCGGGGAGCTGTTTTTT.

The V gene is TRBV4-1, the J gene TRBJ2-1; D is uncertain. The CDR3 runs 14 residues. Trimming cost V 2 bases and J 2 bases, with 7 bases left between them. Germline CDR1 is MGHRA and CDR2 is YSYEKL. The CDR3 DNA follows: TGCGCCAGCAGCCAATGGGCGGCCTACAATGAGCAGTTCTTC. It translates to CASSQWAAYNEQFF.

This clonotype has a handful of counts. The V gene is TRBV5-1, the J gene TRBJ2-1; TRBD2 is a possible D gene (5 bases). V dropped 4 bases and J dropped 2 bases, with 13 bases sitting between them. The germline gives CDR1 SGHRS, CDR2 YFSETQ. The CDR3 is 15 residues long. In DNA, the CDR3 is TGCGCCAGCAGCCTTCTAGCTGCTGCCTACAATGAGCAGTTCTTC. It yields the protein CASSLLAAAYNEQFF.

This clonotype was counted only a few times. This chain links TRBV5-1 with TRBJ2-7; 12 bases are shared with TRBD2. The CDR3 has 16 residues. The germline gives CDR1 SGHRS, CDR2 YFSETQ. V shed 0 bases, J shed 5 bases, and the junction held 6 bases outside the gene matches. The CDR3 here is CASSLGLAGVRDEQYF. In DNA form, the CDR3 reads TGCGCCAGCAGCTTGGGACTAGCGGGAGTTCGCGACGAGCAGTACTTC.

The rearrangement links TRBV20-1 to TRBJ2-7; perhaps D is TRBD1 or TRBD2 (7 bases each). Germline values: CDR1 DFQATT, CDR2 SNEGSKA (reference sequence). The length of the CDR3 is 13 residues. With 6 bases removed from V and 4 bases from J, the gap between germline ends came to 16 bases. CDR3 sequence (DNA): TGCAGTGCCAGTGGGGGGGACAGTTACGAGCAGTACTTC. Translated, it gives CSASGGDSYEQYF.

The J gene is TRBJ2-1, the V gene TRBV2; 10 nucleotides align to TRBD2. The V gene end was trimmed by 2 bases and the J gene end by 4 bases; junction bases not matched to a gene: 8. The V gene's germline CDR1 is SNHLY and CDR2 FYNNEI. The CDR3 covers 17 residues. The DNA of the CDR3 is TGTGCCAGCAGTGAACGGGTAGCGGGAGGCATATACAATGAGCAGTTCTTC. Translating gives CASSERVAGGIYNEQFF.

V is TRBV12-3 or TRBV12-4 and J is TRBJ2-7, with D perhaps matching TRBD2 (5 bases). The ends were cut back, 0 bases at V and 3 bases at J, with 12 bases in the middle. The CDR3 runs 15 residues. The CDR3 sequence: CASSLAPSGYYEQYF. In DNA form, the CDR3 reads TGTGCCAGCAGTTTAGCACCAAGCGGTTACTACGAGCAGTACTTC.

This clonotype was seen only a few times. The chain has TRBV29-1 and TRBJ2-5; 9 nucleotides agree with TRBD2. CDR1 SQVTM and CDR2 ANQGSEA come from the germline V gene. The ends lost 5 bases at V and 0 bases at J; junction bases unmatched: 13. CDR3 length: 17 residues. The CDR3 DNA reads as TGCAGCGTTATGAGGTCGCGGGAGGGACTCTACCAAGAGACCCAGTACTTC. It codes for CSVMRSREGLYQETQYF.

V and J are TRBV29-1 and TRBJ2-1, with 11 positions matching TRBD1. The V gene end was trimmed by 6 bases and the J gene end by 7 bases; junction bases not matched to a gene: 5. Germline lookup yields CDR1 SQVTM and CDR2 ANQGSEA. This CDR3 spans 13 amino acids. The CDR3 sequence is CSVDRGRGNEQFF. The DNA of the CDR3 is TGCAGCGTGGACAGGGGGCGGGGGAATGAGCAGTTCTTC.

In this sample, this clonotype turned up a few times. The rearrangement joins TRBV2 to TRBJ2-3, with 10 positions matching TRBD2. Germline V gene lookup returns CDR1 SNHLY and CDR2 FYNNEI. The CDR3 is 18 residues long. J was trimmed by 5 bases and V by 6 bases; bases with no gene match: 17. CDR3 loop: CASSRTPPLAGGKDTQYF. The CDR3 DNA reads as TGTGCCAGCAGCCGGACACCACCCTTAGCGGGAGGAAAAGATACGCAGTATTTT.

As DNA, the CDR3 is TGTGCCAGCAGTTTTAGGGTTCCAGAGACCCAGTACTTC. As protein: CASSFRVPETQYF. The chain combines TRBV12-3 or TRBV12-4 with TRBJ2-5; D call uncertain. The ends were cut back, 3 bases at V and 4 bases at J, with 9 bases in the middle. CDR3 length equals 13 residues.

This clonotype was counted at least ten times. CDR3 in DNA: TGTGCCACCAGCAGAGACGTAGGTGCCTATGGCTACACCTTC. This sequence encodes CATSRDVGAYGYTF. The chain combines TRBV15 with TRBJ1-2, with D unclear. V was shortened by 0 bases and J by 4 bases, with 9 bases between the two germline ends. From germline, CDR1 is LNHNV and CDR2 YYDKDF (reference sequence). CDR3 length: 14 amino acids.

This clonotype was seen more than once but under ten times. This sequence joins TRBV12-3 or TRBV12-4 and TRBJ2-1; 12 bases line up with TRBD2. Trimming took 5 bases from V and 4 from J; bases not matched to a gene: 12. The CDR3 contains 18 residues. The CDR3 bases are TGTGCCAGCAGTACCCTTCGAATGGGGACTAGCGGGTACAATGAGCAGTTCTTC. It encodes CASSTLRMGTSGYNEQFF.

The genes are TRBV12-3 or TRBV12-4 and TRBJ2-7; D call uncertain. The CDR3 sequence is 12 residues long. Trimming removed 2 bases from V and 3 bases from J, with 5 bases in between. The DNA for the CDR3 is TGTGCCAGCAGTTTAAAAGGCTACGAGCAGTACTTC. This encodes CASSLKGYEQYF.

This clonotype showed up just a few times. The V call is TRBV11-3, the J call TRBJ1-6, with D maybe TRBD1 (5 bases). V lost 6 bases and J lost 6, with 15 bases in between. The CDR3 totals 15 residues. The germline gives CDR1 SGHNT, CDR2 YENEEA. CDR3 nucleotide sequence: TGTGCCAGCAGTTTAACCCGGGGGTCTAATTCACCCCTCCACTTT. As protein: CASSLTRGSNSPLHF.

This chain joins TRBV5-1 and TRBJ2-2; the D is unclear. Looked up from germline, CDR1 is SGHRS and CDR2 is YFSETQ. This CDR3 contains 15 residues. V was trimmed by 0 bases and J by 4 bases, leaving 10 bases between them. The CDR3 nucleotides read TGCGCCAGCAGCTTGGGGGCGCTTCCCACCGGGGAGCTGTTTTTT. This codes for CASSLGALPTGELFF.

The chain uses TRBV29-1 and TRBJ2-2, with 9 bases lining up with TRBD2. V shed 5 bases and J 8 bases; nucleotides not matched to a gene: 3. The germline V gene has CDR1 SQVTM and CDR2 ANQGSEA. The CDR3 loop spans 12 amino acids. For the CDR3, the DNA is TGCAGCGTTTTTAGCGGGAGAGGGGAGCTGTTTTTT. Translated: CSVFSGRGELFF.

The V and J genes are TRBV11-1 and TRBJ2-5; D not certain. The V end lost 2 bases, the J end lost 1 base, and 23 bases lay between the germline ends. Looked up from germline, CDR1 is SGHAT and CDR2 is FQDESV (reference sequence). This CDR3 contains 19 residues. In DNA, the CDR3 is TGTGCCAGCAGCTTACGGTGGGTCCGGGTGTCGAAGATCCAAGAGACCCAGTACTTC. It is translated as CASSLRWVRVSKIQETQYF.

The chain carries TRBV2 and TRBJ2-1; D remains unclear. The V end lost 4 bases, the J end lost 0 bases, and 10 bases lay between the germline ends. The CDR3 loop spans 15 amino acids. The V gene's germline CDR1 is SNHLY and CDR2 FYNNEI. DNA for the CDR3: TGTGCCAGCAGTGTGGGTTATAGCTCCTACAATGAGCAGTTCTTC. This codes for CASSVGYSSYNEQFF.

The V and J genes are TRBV3-1 and TRBJ2-7; TRBD1 agrees at 7 bases. CDR3 size: 13 residues. The germline CDR1 and CDR2 sequences are LGHDT and YNNKEL (reference sequence). V trimming: 10 bases; J trimming: 6 bases; junction bases outside the gene matches: 12. The CDR3 here is CATQPGQRSEQYF. As DNA, the CDR3 is TGTGCCACCCAACCGGGACAGAGATCCGAGCAGTACTTC.

This clonotype occurred a few times. The genes are TRBV11-2 and TRBJ2-5; D is ambiguous. V was clipped by 1 base and J by 0 bases, with 9 bases between them. Looked up from germline, CDR1 is SGHAT and CDR2 is FQNNGV. This CDR3 spans 15 amino acids. The CDR3 loop is CASSLGSRYQETQYF. CDR3 in DNA: TGTGCCAGCAGCTTAGGTTCTAGATACCAAGAGACCCAGTACTTC.

V and J are TRBV12-3 or TRBV12-4 and TRBJ2-4, with TRBD1 as a possible D gene (6 bases). This CDR3 contains 16 residues. With 3 bases removed from V and 0 bases from J, the gap between germline ends came to 12 bases. The CDR3 DNA follows: TGTGCCAGCAGTTTCCGGGACATAATAGCCAAAAACATTCAGTACTTC. Amino acids: CASSFRDIIAKNIQYF.

In this sample, this clonotype turned up a few times. The V gene is TRBV20-1, the J gene TRBJ2-3; 11 bases are a match to TRBD2. This CDR3 spans 13 amino acids. J gave up 4 bases and V 4 bases, and 1 base lay outside the gene matches. The germline V gene encodes CDR1 DFQATT and CDR2 SNEGSKA (reference sequence). DNA for the CDR3: TGCAGTGCTACACTAGCGGGAGCAGATACGCAGTATTTT. Its translation is CSATLAGADTQYF.